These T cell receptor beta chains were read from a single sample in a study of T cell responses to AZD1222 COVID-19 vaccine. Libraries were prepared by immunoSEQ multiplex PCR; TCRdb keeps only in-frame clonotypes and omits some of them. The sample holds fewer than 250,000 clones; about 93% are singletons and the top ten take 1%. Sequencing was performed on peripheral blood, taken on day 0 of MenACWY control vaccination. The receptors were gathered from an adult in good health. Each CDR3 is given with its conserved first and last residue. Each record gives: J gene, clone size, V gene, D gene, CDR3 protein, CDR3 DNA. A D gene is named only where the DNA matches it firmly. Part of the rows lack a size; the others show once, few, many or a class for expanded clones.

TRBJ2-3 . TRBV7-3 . CASSSEGHGTDTQYF TGTGCCAGCAGCTCCGAGGGGCACGGCACAGATACGCAGTATTTT
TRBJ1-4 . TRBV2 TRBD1 CASSLQGGLEKLFF TGTGCCAGCAGTCTTCAGGGGGGATTGGAAAAACTGTTTTTT
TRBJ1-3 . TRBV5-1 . CASSLKSSGNTIYF TGCGCCAGCAGCCTGAAGAGCTCTGGAAACACCATATATTTT
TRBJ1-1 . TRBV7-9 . CASSLTRGERTEAFF TGTGCCAGCAGCCTCACCAGAGGGGAAAGGACTGAAGCTTTCTTT
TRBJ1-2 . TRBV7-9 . CASSLNGGRSAGYTF TGTGCCAGCAGCTTAAATGGGGGGAGGAGCGCTGGCTACACCTTC
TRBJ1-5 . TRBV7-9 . CASSFSRGANQPQHF TGTGCCAGCAGCTTTAGTCGGGGGGCGAATCAGCCCCAGCATTTT
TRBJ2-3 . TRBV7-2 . CASSLAETDTQYF TGTGCCAGCAGCTTAGCGGAAACAGATACGCAGTATTTT
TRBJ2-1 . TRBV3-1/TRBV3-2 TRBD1 CASSRTQGGTGGKNEQFF TGTGCCAGCAGCCGAACCCAAGGCGGGACAGGGGGTAAAAATGAGCAGTTCTTC
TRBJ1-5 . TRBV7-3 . CASSLGPNQPQHF TGTGCCAGCAGCTTAGGTCCAAATCAGCCCCAGCATTTT
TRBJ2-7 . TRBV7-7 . CASSSSLRFSYEQYF TGTGCCAGCAGCTCTAGCCTACGGTTCTCCTACGAGCAGTACTTC
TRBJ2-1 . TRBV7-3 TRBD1 CASSPSGGSYNEQFF TGTGCCAGCAGCCCGTCAGGGGGCTCCTACAATGAGCAGTTCTTC
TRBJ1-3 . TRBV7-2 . CASSLGVGYSGNTIYF TGTGCCAGCAGCTTAGGGGTCGGGTACTCTGGAAACACCATATATTTT
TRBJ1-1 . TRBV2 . CASKFRDTEAFF TGTGCCAGCAAATTCCGGGACACTGAAGCTTTCTTT
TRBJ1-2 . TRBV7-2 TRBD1 CASRPGSAGGASYGYTF TGTGCCAGCAGACCCGGATCGGCAGGGGGCGCGAGCTATGGCTACACCTTC
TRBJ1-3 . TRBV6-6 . CASSSPQGVMGNTIYF TGTGCCAGCAGTTCGCCACAGGGAGTGATGGGAAACACCATATATTTT
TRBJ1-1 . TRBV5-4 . CASSLGGQNTEAFF TGTGCCAGCAGCTTGGGCGGCCAGAACACTGAAGCTTTCTTT
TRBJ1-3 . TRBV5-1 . CASSLEGRNTIYF TGCGCCAGCAGCTTGGAAGGGAGAAACACCATATATTTT
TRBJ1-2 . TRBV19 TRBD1 CASTSGYRGLNYGYTF TGTGCCAGTACTTCCGGATACAGGGGGCTGAACTATGGCTACACCTTC
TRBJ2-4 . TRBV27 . CASSFRERGSNIQYF TGTGCCAGCAGTTTCCGGGAAAGGGGATCAAACATTCAGTACTTC
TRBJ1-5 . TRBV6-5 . CASSYSRTSNQPQHF TGTGCCAGCAGTTACTCAAGGACAAGCAATCAGCCCCAGCATTTT
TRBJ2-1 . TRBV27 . CASNTAYNEQFF TGTGCCAGCAACACTGCCTACAATGAGCAGTTCTTC
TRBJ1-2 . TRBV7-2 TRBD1 CASSPRQGNGYTF TGTGCCAGCAGCCCCCGACAGGGGAATGGCTACACCTTC
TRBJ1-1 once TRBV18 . CASSPSRRDTEAFF TGTGCCAGCTCCCCATCGCGCAGGGACACTGAAGCTTTCTTT
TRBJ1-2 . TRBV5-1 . CASSFPSYTF TGCGCCAGCAGCTTCCCCAGCTACACCTTC
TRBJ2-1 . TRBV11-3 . CASSRNRGGSNEQFF TGTGCCAGCAGCCGGAACAGGGGAGGAAGCAATGAGCAGTTCTTC
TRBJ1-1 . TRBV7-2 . CASSLALFAEAFF TGTGCCAGCAGCTTAGCCCTCTTCGCTGAAGCTTTCTTT
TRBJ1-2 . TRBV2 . CASTSLEGRDGYTF TGTGCCAGCACCTCATTGGAGGGGAGGGATGGCTACACCTTC
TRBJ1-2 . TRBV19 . CASSPTGYGYTF TGTGCCAGTAGCCCAACAGGATATGGCTACACCTTC
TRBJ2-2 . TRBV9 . CASSVSNTGELFF TGTGCCAGCAGCGTTAGCAACACCGGGGAGCTGTTTTTT
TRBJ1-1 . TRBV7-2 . CASSLQGLQSATEAFF TGTGCCAGCAGCTTACAGGGACTCCAATCGGCCACTGAAGCTTTCTTT
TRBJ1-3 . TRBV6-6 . CASSYSGGNTIYF TGTGCCAGCAGTTACTCGGGGGGAAACACCATATATTTT
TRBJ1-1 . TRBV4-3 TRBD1 CASSHGDRGGTEAFF TGCGCCAGCAGCCATGGGGACAGGGGAGGCACTGAAGCTTTCTTT
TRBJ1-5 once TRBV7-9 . CASSLPYRINQPQHF TGTGCCAGCAGCTTACCTTATAGGATCAATCAGCCCCAGCATTTT
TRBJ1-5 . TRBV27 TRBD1 CASSSDRGGNQPQHF TGTGCCAGCAGTAGCGACAGGGGTGGCAATCAGCCCCAGCATTTT
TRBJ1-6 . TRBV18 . CASSPSQIYNSPLHF TGTGCCAGCTCACCGTCGCAGATCTATAATTCACCCCTCCACTTT
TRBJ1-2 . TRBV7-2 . CASSSRTAYGYTF TGTGCCAGCAGCTCACGGACAGCGTATGGCTACACCTTC
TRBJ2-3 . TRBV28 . CASSLSTRIRDTQYF TGTGCCAGCAGTTTGTCCACTCGCATCAGGGATACGCAGTATTTT
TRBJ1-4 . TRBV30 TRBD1 CAWDAVPGQELFF TGTGCCTGGGATGCTGTACCGGGACAGGAACTGTTTTTT
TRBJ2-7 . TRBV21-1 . CASSKALRTSGGPPYEQYF TGTGCCAGCAGCAAAGCGCTAAGGACTAGCGGGGGACCTCCCTACGAGCAGTACTTC
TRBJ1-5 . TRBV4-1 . CASSPGAYSNQPQHF TGCGCCAGCAGCCCAGGGGCTTATAGCAATCAGCCCCAGCATTTT
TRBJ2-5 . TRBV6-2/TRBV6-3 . CASSYPQGRGQETQYF TGTGCCAGCAGTTACCCTCAGGGGAGGGGACAAGAGACCCAGTACTTC
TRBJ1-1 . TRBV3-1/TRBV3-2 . CASSQDNSNTEAFF TGTGCCAGCAGCCAAGACAACAGTAACACTGAAGCTTTCTTT
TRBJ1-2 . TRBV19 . CASSIELRGTVYGYTF TGTGCCAGTAGTATAGAGTTAAGGGGGACGGTCTATGGCTACACCTTC
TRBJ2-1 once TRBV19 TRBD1 CASSSRGRVHEQFF TGTGCCAGTAGTTCGAGGGGGCGAGTGCATGAGCAGTTCTTC
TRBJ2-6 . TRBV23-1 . CASSQSGRVGSGANVLTF TGCGCCAGCAGTCAATCTGGCAGGGTCGGCTCTGGGGCCAACGTCCTGACTTTC
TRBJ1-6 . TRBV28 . CASSLMGTGYNSPLHF TGTGCCAGCAGTTTAATGGGCACTGGGTATAATTCACCCCTCCACTTT